This is a list of T cell receptor beta chains from one sample in a study of blood T cell repertoires in COVID-19. Generated by immunoSEQ multiplex PCR, the TCRdb table keeps only in-frame clones and is missing some. The sample carries about 270,000 clones, roughly 84% recorded once. The sample comprised peripheral blood. Every receptor here comes from a young woman with acute or convalescent COVID-19. The CDR3 runs from the conserved cysteine through the conserved F or W. Fields, in order: J gene, clone size, V gene, D gene, CDR3 DNA, CDR3 protein. D genes are given only for firm matches. Size is stated for part of the rows, as once, few or many counts, or as a class when the clone is expanded.

TRBJ1-2 - TRBV7-9 - TGTGCCAGCAGCCTTAACTATGGCTACACCTTC CASSLNYGYTF
TRBJ1-6 - TRBV5-4 TRBD1 TGTGCCAGCAGCCCGGGGACAGGGCCCCCTAATTCACCCCTCCACTTT CASSPGTGPPNSPLHF
TRBJ1-2 - TRBV6-2/TRBV6-3 - TGTGCCAGCAGTTACGGGATCCCAACAGGGCTCTATGGCTACACCTTC CASSYGIPTGLYGYTF
TRBJ1-2 - TRBV27 TRBD1 TGTGCCAGCAGTTTATCCGGACAGGCGCCGGGCTACACCTTC CASSLSGQAPGYTF
TRBJ2-3 - TRBV7-9 TRBD2 TGTGCCAGCAGCCCCTCAGTGCGGGAGGGCCCTACAGATACGCAGTATTTT CASSPSVREGPTDTQYF
TRBJ2-5 - TRBV13 - TGTGCCAGCAGCTTAAGGGCAGGGTTACAAGAGACCCAGTACTTC CASSLRAGLQETQYF
TRBJ2-2 once TRBV19 TRBD2 TGTGCCAGTATGGTTAATCGACTAGCGGGATTGGGGGCCGGGGAGCTGTTTTTT CASMVNRLAGLGAGELFF
TRBJ1-1 - TRBV30 - TGTGCCTGGAGTTCCGCTCCCGGGAACACTGAAGCTTTCTTT CAWSSAPGNTEAFF
TRBJ1-1 - TRBV28 - TGTGCCAGCAGTTTAGGAGACACTGAAGCTTTCTTT CASSLGDTEAFF
TRBJ2-7 - TRBV4-1 - TGCGCCAGCAGCCAGGAGGGGAAAGGGTTCGACGAGCAGTACTTC CASSQEGKGFDEQYF
TRBJ2-2 - TRBV5-4 TRBD2 TGTGCCAGCAGCGGGAGGGATGGGAACGGGGAGCTGTTTTTT CASSGRDGNGELFF
TRBJ1-3 once TRBV12-3/TRBV12-4 - TGTGCCAGCAGCAACTCTGGAAACACCATATATTTT CASSNSGNTIYF
TRBJ2-3 once TRBV19 TRBD2 TGTGCCAGTAGTATAGAGGCGGGAGTTGGAACAGATACGCAGTATTTT CASSIEAGVGTDTQYF
TRBJ2-1 - TRBV30 - TGTGCCTGGGCAGTACTGAGAAATGAGCAGTTCTTC CAWAVLRNEQFF
TRBJ2-7 - TRBV10-3 TRBD2 TGTGCCATCAGTCTCAATCCGGGACTAGTCGGAGGAGAGCAGTACTTC CAISLNPGLVGGEQYF
TRBJ2-2 - TRBV28 - TGTGCCAGCAACCCACCTCGGTACACCGGGGAGCTGTTTTTT CASNPPRYTGELFF
TRBJ2-3 - TRBV2 TRBD2 TGTGCCAGCAGTGAGGGGATGGCTAGCGGGGCAGATACGCAGTATTTT CASSEGMASGADTQYF
TRBJ2-1 - TRBV28 TRBD2 TGTGCCAGCAGTTCAGGGACTAGCGGAACCAATGAGCAGTTCTTC CASSSGTSGTNEQFF
TRBJ2-7 once TRBV18 - TGTGCCAGCTCACTGCCACAGGACTACGAGCAGTACTTC CASSLPQDYEQYF
TRBJ2-5 - TRBV7-9 - TGTGCCAGCAGCCGGCCAGGGGTAGGGGAAGAGACCCAGTACTTC CASSRPGVGEETQYF
TRBJ2-7 - TRBV11-2 - TGTGCCAGCGGACTGGGGGGATCCTACGAGCAGTACTTC CASGLGGSYEQYF
TRBJ2-2 few TRBV28 TRBD2 TGTGCCAGCAGTTTAACCGCGGGACTAGCGGGAGCCCCCGGGGAGCTGTTTTTT CASSLTAGLAGAPGELFF
TRBJ2-7 - TRBV7-9 TRBD2 TGTGCCAGCAGCTTATCGGGCGGGAGGAGCTCCTACGAGCAGTACTTC CASSLSGGRSSYEQYF
TRBJ1-6 few TRBV10-3 TRBD1 TGTGCCATCAGTGAGGGGACAGGGGGTACCTATAATTCACCCCTCCACTTT CAISEGTGGTYNSPLHF
TRBJ2-3 few TRBV19 TRBD2 TGTGCCAGTAGTAGAACTAGCGGGAGGGGGACAGATACGCAGTATTTT CASSRTSGRGTDTQYF
TRBJ1-1 - TRBV2 - TGTGCCACGGGGGGATCCACTGAAGCTTTCTTT CATGGSTEAFF
TRBJ1-1 - TRBV5-1 - TGCGCCAGCGGTCCCCAGATGAACACTGAAGCTTTCTTT CASGPQMNTEAFF
TRBJ2-7 - TRBV7-2 - TGTGCCAGCAGCTTCCCAGGGGTTGCCTACGAGCAGTACTTC CASSFPGVAYEQYF
TRBJ1-1 - TRBV15 TRBD1 TGTGCCACCAGGGGACAGGCGAACACTGAAGCTTTCTTT CATRGQANTEAFF
TRBJ1-1 - TRBV28 TRBD1 TGTGCCAGCAGCCCTACCCTACCCAGGGGGCGAGCCCCCACTGAAGCTTTCTTT CASSPTLPRGRAPTEAFF
TRBJ2-7 - TRBV27 - TGTGCCAGCAGTCCAGGTCTCCGGGAGCAGTACTTC CASSPGLREQYF
TRBJ2-3 - TRBV10-1 TRBD2 TGCGCCAGCAGTGAGTCTGGGAGGGCGAAGTATTTT CASSESGRAKYF
TRBJ1-3 - TRBV4-3 TRBD1 TGCGCCAGCAGCCAAGGGACAGGGGGAATTGGGACTGGAAACACCATATATTTT CASSQGTGGIGTGNTIYF
TRBJ2-3 - TRBV19 - TGTGCCAGTACTCATCAGGGGTTCGGGTCTAGCACAGATACGCAGTATTTT CASTHQGFGSSTDTQYF
TRBJ1-2 - TRBV18 - TGTGCCAGCTCACCCAACAGGGCTGACTATGGCTACACCTTC CASSPNRADYGYTF
TRBJ2-3 - TRBV6-5 - TGTGCCAGGGAGGGGAACGAGACTAGCACAGATACGCAGTATTTT CAREGNETSTDTQYF
TRBJ1-3 - TRBV9 - TGTGCCAGCAGCGTAGATAGTAGGGGTGGAAACACCATATATTTT CASSVDSRGGNTIYF
TRBJ2-7 - TRBV9 - TGTGCCAGCAGCGTAGGTCCCAGGGCCCCTTACGAGCAGTACTTC CASSVGPRAPYEQYF
TRBJ2-7 - TRBV27 - TGTGCCAGCAGTTTTGGGGGAGGCGCCTCCTACGAGCAGTACTTC CASSFGGGASYEQYF
TRBJ1-5 - TRBV5-1 TRBD1 TGCGCCAGCAACAATAGTCTCCGGGACAGGGGACATTATAGCAATCAGCCCCAGCATTTT CASNNSLRDRGHYSNQPQHF
TRBJ2-7 once TRBV30 - TGTGCCTGGAGCAGGGTCCCCTACGAGCAGTACTTC CAWSRVPYEQYF
TRBJ2-3 - TRBV7-2 TRBD2 TGTGCCAGCAGCTTAGGCGGGAGGGCCGGGACAGATACGCAGTATTTT CASSLGGRAGTDTQYF
TRBJ1-2 - TRBV7-2 TRBD1 TGTGCCAGCAGCTTGGGCACAGGGGGCCTTGGCTACACCTTC CASSLGTGGLGYTF
TRBJ2-2 - TRBV7-2 TRBD2 TGTGCCAGCAGCCCCAGGGCGGGAGGGACTACCGGGGAGCTGTTTTTT CASSPRAGGTTGELFF
TRBJ2-3 - TRBV15 TRBD1 TGTGCCACCTGGAGCAGGGGGCACGATACGCAGTATTTT CATWSRGHDTQYF
TRBJ1-2 few TRBV2 - TGTGCCAGCCAGGGGATGACTGGCGGCTACACCTTC CASQGMTGGYTF
TRBJ1-4 - TRBV28 TRBD1 TGTGCCAGCAGTTCCGGACAGGGGGCCTCTAATGAAAAACTGTTTTTT CASSSGQGASNEKLFF
TRBJ2-3 - TRBV7-9 TRBD2 TGTGCCAGCAGCAGGGCAGCGGGAGTCTCGACAGATACGCAGTATTTT CASSRAAGVSTDTQYF
TRBJ1-2 - TRBV7-2 TRBD1 TGTGCCAGCAGCTCGCCGCCGACAGGGGCCAAAAACGGCTACACCTTC CASSSPPTGAKNGYTF
TRBJ2-5 - TRBV5-4 TRBD2 TGTGCCAGCAGTACTGGACTAGCGGGAGCGGAAGAGACCCAGTACTTC CASSTGLAGAEETQYF
TRBJ1-5 - TRBV2 TRBD1 TGTGCCAGCAATCCAGGGGGAGGCAATCAGCCCCAGCATTTT CASNPGGGNQPQHF
TRBJ2-7 - TRBV7-9 - TGTGCCAGCAGCCTTGGACAGTACGAGCAGTACTTC CASSLGQYEQYF
TRBJ1-2 - TRBV28 - TGCGCCAGTGCAGGGCTTAACTATGGCTACACCTTC CASAGLNYGYTF
TRBJ2-3 - TRBV19 TRBD2 TGTGCCAGTAGTAAAGGGACTAGCGGGAGGCTCATCACAGATACGCAGTATTTT CASSKGTSGRLITDTQYF
TRBJ1-6 - TRBV5-4 - TGTGCCAGCACCCCCGGGGGGGGTATTTCGCCTTCACCCCTCCACTTT CASTPGGGISPSPLHF
TRBJ2-1 - TRBV28 TRBD2 TGTGCCAGCAGTGAGGCGGGAGAGAATGAGCAGTTCTTC CASSEAGENEQFF
TRBJ2-2 - TRBV9 - TGTGCCAGCAGCGCGGAGATCACCGGGGAGCTGTTTTTT CASSAEITGELFF